The entry that follows covers one T cell receptor (beta chain) sequence. The antigen is unknown. TCRdb analysed the reads with MiXCR anew, one entry per CDR3 protein. The sample lists approximately 320,000 distinct CDR3 sequences, more than 8% occurring once. The CDR3 consists of 15 residues. Losses at the gene ends were 5 bases for V and 3 bases for J; bases not matched to a gene: 8. The germline CDR1 and CDR2 sequences are DFQATT and SNEGSKA (reference sequence). The sample is drawn from a study of T cell repertoires in cytomegalovirus infection. At the level of the study: Both a matching HLA type and CMV infection were indicated by public TCR beta signatures.

General study points: Pooled public TCR beta family frequency picked out CMV carriers with the relevant HLA. Ex vivo, HLA-C-restricted CMV-specific TCR beta clonotypes prevailed over the rest of the response.

The chain links TRBV20-1 to TRBJ2-3; TRBD1 matches 10 bases. This receptor was identified in a human donor in good health (CMV status not recorded). Some clones in this sample may be carry-over from other donors' samples. Material: PBMCs. The CDR3 here is CSAPRLGQGTDTQYF. CDR3 bases: TGCAGTGCTCCCCGTTTGGGACAGGGGACAGATACGCAGTATTTT.